This TCR beta chain was found in a study of T-cell reconstitution after alpha-beta-depleted transplantation in children. General observations from the study: Among T cells one year after transplant, newly produced cells accounted for most counts and diversity. Surviving recipient cells, namely T cells and thymic progenitors, were the source of high day-60 TCRbeta diversity in some patients. Several hundred expanded graft clones reportedly were the source of alpha-beta T cells about two months after transplant.

Unique molecular identifiers featured in how the TCRbeta library was prepared. TCRdb re-called the PCR reads with MiXCR, one entry per CDR3 protein. The repertoire includes more than 400,000 distinct CDR3 sequences, approximately 10% of them detected once, and about 15% sits in the top ten. Germline V lookup: CDR1 DFQATT, CDR2 SNEGSKA (reference sequence). V shed 2 bases and J 2 bases; nucleotides not matched to a gene: 9. The CDR3 length is 17 residues. This clonotype came up a few times. Its antigen is unidentified. The sequencing used PBMCs, mostly from graft donor cells, collected 180 days after TCRalphabeta/CD19-depleted stem cell transplant. The chain combines TRBV20-1 with TRBJ2-7; 13 nucleotides align to TRBD2. The sequence was obtained from a female patient aged 2-9 years who had a stem cell transplant for aplastic anemia, so the T cells may come from the graft donor. The CDR3 nucleotides are TGCAGTGCTAGACGGGGACTAGCGGGACCCAAAGCCTACGAGCAGTACTTC. It translates to CSARRGLAGPKAYEQYF.